The 16 T cell receptor beta chains below were found in one sample sequenced in a study of blood T cell repertoires in COVID-19. Generated by immunoSEQ multiplex PCR, the TCRdb table keeps only in-frame clones and is missing some. The sample includes 270,000 or so clones, around nine tenths of them seen just once. Sequencing was done on a sample of peripheral blood. The source is a woman aged 40-49 years who had recovered from COVID-19.

The chain couples TRBV2 to TRBJ2-7, with D tentatively TRBD2 (5 bases). Germline CDR1 reads SNHLY; CDR2 reads FYNNEI. Trimming pared 4 bases from V and 4 bases from J, leaving 8 bases between. This CDR3 contains 12 residues. CDR3 sequence reads: CASSVTTYEQYF. The CDR3 region has the DNA TGTGCCAGCAGTGTGACTACTTACGAGCAGTACTTC.

The chain uses TRBV2 and TRBJ1-2; 11 positions agree with TRBD1. The CDR3 is 15 amino acids. V trimming: 8 bases; J trimming: 8 bases; junction bases outside the gene matches: 13. CDR1 is SNHLY and CDR2 is FYNNEI in the germline V gene. This CDR3 is CASSSQGQGAEGYTF. The CDR3 region has the DNA TGTGCCAGCTCTTCCCAAGGACAGGGGGCAGAAGGCTACACCTTC.

The V call is TRBV19, the J call TRBJ2-4; D possibly corresponds to TRBD1 (6 bases). V lost 5 bases and J 3 bases, leaving 8 bases between the germline ends. CDR1 and CDR2 from the germline V gene are LNHDA and SQIVND (reference sequence). This CDR3 has 13 residues. CDR3 bases: TGTGCCAGTAGTGGGGGCAGCAAAAACATTCAGTACTTC. Translation gives CASSGGSKNIQYF.

This chain connects TRBV7-9 to TRBJ1-6; 7 bases match TRBD1. V shed 5 bases, J shed 3 bases, and the junction held 10 bases outside the gene matches. Germline lookup yields CDR1 SEHNR and CDR2 FQNEAQ (reference sequence). This CDR3 has 17 residues. This CDR3 is CASSPGQQNSYNSPLHF. In DNA, the CDR3 is TGTGCCAGCAGCCCGGGACAGCAGAATAGCTATAATTCACCCCTCCACTTT.

This sequence joins TRBV7-9 and TRBJ2-1; 10 nucleotides match TRBD2. The length of the CDR3 is 15 residues. Per the germline V gene, CDR1 is SEHNR and CDR2 is FQNEAQ (reference sequence). J gave up 0 bases and V 8 bases, and 4 bases lay outside the gene matches. The CDR3 sequence is CASGSSGSSYNEQFF. In DNA, the CDR3 is TGTGCCAGCGGTTCTAGCGGGAGCTCCTACAATGAGCAGTTCTTC.

This clone was seen a single time. The CDR3 coding sequence is TGTGCCAGCTTAGAAGGGGCAGGGGGTTTGAACACTGAAGCTTTCTTT. It codes for CASLEGAGGLNTEAFF. The rearrangement uses TRBV28 and TRBJ1-1; 7 bases are a match to TRBD1. V lost 8 bases, J lost 0 bases, and 12 bases stayed unmatched. The CDR3 is 16 residues long. The V gene's germline CDR1 is MDHEN and CDR2 SYDVKM.

The V and J genes are TRBV11-2 and TRBJ1-4, with D possibly being TRBD1 (6 bases). CDR1 SGHAT and CDR2 FQNNGV come from the germline V gene. CDR3 length equals 14 residues. Deletions cut 1 base from V and 7 bases from J, with 10 bases between. The CDR3 loop reads CASSLGRGGEKLFF. The CDR3 coding sequence is TGTGCCAGCAGCTTAGGCAGGGGCGGTGAAAAACTGTTTTTT. The whole variable domain, remainder taken from reference TRBV11-2 and TRBJ1-4, is EAGVAQSPRYKIIEKRQSVAFWCNPISGHATLYWYQQILGQGPKLLIQFQNNGVVDDSQLPKDRFSAERLKGVDSTLKIQPAKLEDSAVYLCASSLGRGGEKLFFGSGTQLSVL.

The chain couples TRBV19 to TRBJ1-6, with 7 bases that match TRBD1. The CDR3 is made up of 12 amino acids. V lost 7 bases and J lost 11; bases outside the gene matches: 5. CDR1 and CDR2 from the germline V gene are LNHDA and SQIVND (reference sequence). In nucleotides, the CDR3 is TGTGCCAGTACTGACCAGGGGGCACCCCTCCACTTT. This sequence encodes CASTDQGAPLHF.

The chain combines TRBV24-1 with TRBJ2-1; weak D call: TRBD1 (6 bases). The CDR3 runs 14 residues. Germline V gene sequence: CDR1 KGHDR, CDR2 SFDVKD. Trimming cost V 3 bases and J 8 bases, with 13 bases left between them. This CDR3 reads CATSDGGPTDEQFF. As DNA, the CDR3 is TGTGCCACCAGTGATGGGGGCCCCACAGATGAGCAGTTCTTC.

This clone was found once. The CDR3 sequence: CASSPEWDTQYF. The CDR3 nucleotides read TGTGCCAGCAGCCCCGAGTGGGATACGCAGTATTTT. The V gene is TRBV7-9, the J gene TRBJ2-3; D not certain. The CDR3 contains 12 residues. CDR1 SEHNR and CDR2 FQNEAQ come from the germline V gene (reference sequence). V was cut by 5 bases and J by 6 bases, with 9 bases left in between.

The rearrangement links TRBV29-1 to TRBJ2-7; TRBD1 might be the D (7 bases). V lost 4 bases and J 7 bases, leaving 17 bases between the germline ends. The CDR3 contains 13 residues. Germline CDR1 SQVTM, CDR2 ANQGSEA. The chain's CDR3 is CSVGSDRAGEQYF. Here the CDR3 DNA reads TGCAGCGTTGGGTCCGACAGGGCGGGGGAGCAGTACTTC.

The genes are TRBV4-2 and TRBJ1-5; TRBD1 might be the D (6 bases). V dropped 3 bases and J dropped 2 bases, with 14 bases sitting between them. Germline CDR1 and CDR2: LGHNA and YNFKEQ. The CDR3 covers 16 residues. This chain's CDR3 is CASSQDSAYGNQPQHF. CDR3 DNA: TGTGCCAGCAGCCAGGACAGTGCGTACGGCAATCAGCCCCAGCATTTT.

The chain has TRBV6-5 and TRBJ2-3; 10 nucleotides align to TRBD2. CDR1 is MNHEY and CDR2 is SVGAGI in the germline V gene. The trim removed 3 bases at V and 5 bases at J, leaving 5 bases unmatched. The length of the CDR3 is 15 residues. This chain's CDR3 is CASSYRLAGVDTQYF. CDR3 coding DNA: TGTGCCAGCAGTTATCGGCTAGCGGGAGTAGATACGCAGTATTTT.

The V and J genes are TRBV19 and TRBJ2-1; the match to TRBD2 covers 13 bases. Germline CDR1 and CDR2: LNHDA and SQIVND (reference sequence). The CDR3 covers 20 residues. V was clipped by 4 bases and J by 3 bases; unmatched bases: 15. This CDR3 is CASSKIGLAGVVGDYNEQFF. CDR3 bases: TGTGCCAGTAGTAAAATAGGACTAGCGGGAGTAGTAGGGGACTACAATGAGCAGTTCTTC.

This chain joins TRBV28 and TRBJ2-7; D remains ambiguous. In germline, CDR1 is MDHEN, CDR2 SYDVKM. The CDR3 loop spans 10 amino acids. The germline V and J ends were trimmed by 5 bases and 3 bases, with 2 bases remaining between them. CDR3 residues: CASSRYEQYF. The CDR3 nucleotides read TGTGCCAGCAGTCGCTACGAGCAGTACTTC.

The rearrangement joins TRBV5-4 to TRBJ2-7, with 9 bases fitting TRBD2. The CDR3 sequence is 15 residues long. The V segment lost 4 bases and the J segment 4 bases; nucleotides outside the gene matches: 9. CDR1 SGHNT and CDR2 YYREEE come from the germline V gene (reference sequence). The CDR3 DNA follows: TGTGCCAGCAGCAATGCGGCGGGAGGGGAATACGAGCAGTACTTC. This codes for CASSNAAGGEYEQYF.